This TCR beta chain was captured by sequencing in a study of T cells in Graves' hyperthyroidism and ophthalmopathy. The overall study: Peripheral blood was drawn at first diagnosis, prior to all treatment. Study-level findings and limits: Blood also showed most of the thyroid clonotypes that were expanded above 0.001.

V dropped 5 bases and J dropped 5 bases, with 13 bases sitting between them. This CDR3 has 13 residues. Per germline, CDR1 MNHEY and CDR2 SVGEGT. Comment on this clonotype: Antigen specificity is unknown.

TCR beta CDR3 regions were amplified from RNA transcripts. The HTBI set primed first-round TCR CDR3 RT-PCR. TCRdb reprocessed the multiplex PCR reads with MiXCR, giving one entry per CDR3 protein. The repertoire holds roughly 560,000 distinct CDR3 sequences, with under 15% as singletons. The clonotype comes from a woman between 40 and 50 years old with Graves' ophthalmopathy. This sequence joins TRBV6-2 or TRBV6-3 and TRBJ2-7; D unresolved. The source material was blood. CDR3 coding DNA: TGTGCCAGCAGTGTTAGGGCTCCCCACGAGCAGTACTTC. It codes for CASSVRAPHEQYF.